What follows are 7 T cell receptor beta chains derived from one specimen sequenced in a study of blood T cell repertoires in COVID-19. The protocol was immunoSEQ multiplex PCR, while the TCRdb copy is restricted to in-frame clones and leaves out a portion. The sample yields 30,000 to 35,000 clones, roughly 92% seen once. Sequencing was done on a sample of peripheral blood. Source of these receptors: a human donor in a cohort sampled during active COVID-19.

This chain uses TRBV7-6 with TRBJ2-7; a possible D gene is TRBD1 (6 bases). Germline assignment: CDR1 SGHVS and CDR2 FNYEAQ. The CDR3 contains 14 residues. The ends were cut back, 1 base at V and 4 bases at J, with 11 bases in the middle. The CDR3 region is CASSLGVRGYEQYF. The CDR3 nucleotides read TGTGCCAGCAGCTTAGGAGTCAGGGGTTACGAGCAGTACTTC.

V usage is TRBV19 and J usage is TRBJ2-2, with 7 positions matching TRBD1. The junction had 2 bases not matched to a gene; V was cut back by 7 bases and J by 0 bases. CDR3 length: 14 residues. Germline assignment: CDR1 LNHDA and CDR2 SQIVND (reference sequence). The CDR3 nucleotides are TGTGCCAGTACCGACAGGGCGAACACCGGGGAGCTGTTTTTT. Translating it yields CASTDRANTGELFF. Based on the CDR3 plus reference TRBV19 and TRBJ2-2, the full variable domain is DGGITQSPKYLFRKEGQNVTLSCEQNLNHDAMYWYRQDPGQGLRLIYYSQIVNDFQKGDIAEGYSVSREKKESFPLTVTSAQKNPTAFYLCASTDRANTGELFFGEGSRLTVL.

The genes are TRBV5-1 and TRBJ2-1, with unresolved D. Trimming took 4 bases from V and 1 from J, leaving 15 bases between them. Germline CDR1 SGHRS, CDR2 YFSETQ. The CDR3 runs to 16 residues. This chain's CDR3 is CASSILGDSSYNEQFF. The CDR3 DNA reads as TGCGCCAGCAGCATTTTAGGAGACTCATCCTACAATGAGCAGTTCTTC.

The V call is TRBV5-1, the J call TRBJ2-7, with D possibly matching TRBD1 (6 bases). Germline V gene lookup returns CDR1 SGHRS and CDR2 YFSETQ. The CDR3 contains 17 residues. Trimming removed 0 bases at V and 2 bases at J, with 18 bases between. CDR3 sequence: CASSLAQDSTIPYEQYF. For the CDR3, the DNA is TGCGCCAGCAGCTTGGCCCAGGACAGTACTATTCCCTACGAGCAGTACTTC.

The rearrangement uses TRBV27 and TRBJ2-1; a weak D match, TRBD1 (5 bases). CDR1 MNHEY and CDR2 SMNVEV come from the germline V gene (reference sequence). Trimming cost V 4 bases and J 9 bases, with 19 bases left between them. There are 15 residues in the CDR3. The CDR3 DNA follows: TGTGCCAGCAGTTGGAGTTCTGGCAGGGATAGTGAGCAGTTCTTC. Its protein is CASSWSSGRDSEQFF.

The chain joins TRBV4-1 to TRBJ2-1; TRBD1 is a possible D gene (6 bases). The CDR3 covers 14 residues. The V and J ends lost 0 bases and 10 bases respectively, with 13 bases between them. Looked up from germline, CDR1 is MGHRA and CDR2 is YSYEKL. CDR3 sequence reads: CASSQEGGGEEQFF. CDR3 in DNA: TGCGCCAGCAGCCAAGAAGGGGGTGGGGAGGAGCAGTTCTTC.

The chain employs TRBV7-8 and TRBJ1-2; D ambiguous. The CDR3 is 13 amino acids. Per the germline V gene, CDR1 is SGHVS and CDR2 is FQNEAQ. Trimming pared 2 bases from V and 8 bases from J, leaving 12 bases between. As DNA, the CDR3 is TGTGCCAGCAGCTTAAGCCCCGGGGAGGGCTACACCTTC. Protein product: CASSLSPGEGYTF.